The 13 T cell receptor beta chains below come from one sample, sequenced in a study of T cell responses to AZD1222 COVID-19 vaccine. TCRdb's table, derived via immunoSEQ multiplex PCR, lists solely in-frame clones and lacks some. The sample holds 250,000 to 300,000 clones, 90% to 95% seen once. Sequences were derived from peripheral blood, sampled 28 days after the second AZD1222 dose. The receptors were sampled from an adult who received the AZD1222 COVID-19 vaccine.

This chain uses TRBV5-6 with TRBJ2-3; the D gene is possibly TRBD1 (7 bases). V lost 4 bases, J lost 1 base, and 13 bases lay in between. The germline gives CDR1 SGHDT, CDR2 YYEEEE. The CDR3 has 15 amino acids. The chain's CDR3 is CASSQGGGGTDTQYF. DNA of the CDR3: TGTGCCAGCAGCCAAGGGGGCGGGGGCACAGATACGCAGTATTTT.

The chain links TRBV14 to TRBJ2-3; the D is unclear. The length of the CDR3 is 14 residues. Germline V lookup: CDR1 SGHDN, CDR2 FVKESK. Trimming took off 1 base at V and 6 bases at J, with 11 bases between the two ends. The CDR3 is CASSQVSARDTQYF. As DNA, the CDR3 is TGTGCCAGCAGCCAAGTGTCGGCCCGGGATACGCAGTATTTT.

This chain joins TRBV10-3 and TRBJ2-5, with D maybe TRBD2 (6 bases). The CDR3 covers 13 residues. Deletions cut 6 bases from V and 2 bases from J, with 10 bases between. Per the germline V gene, CDR1 is ENHRY and CDR2 is SYGVKD. CDR3 sequence reads: CAIRSLAQETQYF. For the CDR3, the DNA is TGTGCCATCAGATCCCTAGCGCAAGAGACCCAGTACTTC.

The chain joins TRBV10-3 to TRBJ1-5; perhaps TRBD1 as D (6 bases). Looked up from germline, CDR1 is ENHRY and CDR2 is SYGVKD. V lost 6 bases and J 1 base, leaving 10 bases between the germline ends. CDR3 length equals 14 residues. The CDR3 sequence: CAISAQGSNQPQHF. CDR3 in DNA: TGTGCCATCAGCGCACAGGGAAGCAATCAGCCCCAGCATTTT.

V is TRBV6-2 or TRBV6-3 and J is TRBJ2-1, with D possibly matching TRBD1 (5 bases). V dropped 0 bases and J dropped 5 bases, with 14 bases sitting between them. CDR1 MNHEY and CDR2 SVGEGT come from the germline V gene. This CDR3 is 16 amino acids long. The CDR3 is CASSYSHRSINNEQFF. The CDR3 DNA reads TGTGCCAGCAGTTACTCCCACAGGTCGATAAACAATGAGCAGTTCTTC.

The DNA of the CDR3 is TGCGCCAGCAAGGAGGGCTTGAGCTCCTATAATTCACCCCTCCACTTT. It codes for CASKEGLSSYNSPLHF. The chain is built from TRBV10-2 and TRBJ1-6; D gene ambiguous. Trimming removed 7 bases at V and 0 bases at J, with 13 bases between. The length of the CDR3 is 16 residues. The germline V gene has CDR1 WSHSY and CDR2 SAAADI.

This chain joins TRBV3-1 (or the pseudogene TRBV3-2) and TRBJ1-2; D remains ambiguous. The CDR3 is 14 residues long. The V gene's germline CDR1 is LGHDT and CDR2 YNNKEL (reference sequence). V lost 4 bases, J lost 4 bases, and 13 bases lay in between. CDR3 protein: CASSPLDGFYGYTF. The CDR3 bases are TGTGCCAGCAGCCCACTTGACGGGTTCTATGGCTACACCTTC.

The chain links TRBV6-5 to TRBJ1-2; D is possibly TRBD1 (6 bases). Germline CDR1 and CDR2: MNHEY and SVGAGI. The CDR3 totals 13 residues. Trimming removed 8 bases at V and 6 bases at J, with 16 bases between. The CDR3, as DNA: TGTGCCAGCCGCTCCCCCGGGACAAATGGCTACACCTTC. This sequence encodes CASRSPGTNGYTF.

This clone was observed once. This rearrangement joins TRBV5-4 to TRBJ1-1, with D unresolved. V was cut by 5 bases and J by 0 bases, with 5 bases left in between. CDR1 is SGHNT and CDR2 is YYREEE in the germline V gene (reference sequence). The CDR3 has 12 amino acids. The CDR3 region has the DNA TGTGCCAGCAGTATAATGAACACTGAAGCTTTCTTT. The encoded protein is CASSIMNTEAFF.

V is TRBV6-6 and J is TRBJ1-3; D not resolved. CDR3 length equals 11 residues. CDR1 is MNHNY, CDR2 SVGAGI, per germline (reference sequence). Trimming took off 10 bases at V and 11 bases at J, with 15 bases between the two ends. The CDR3 loop reads CATLTHKAIYF. CDR3 in DNA: TGTGCCACCCTGACCCATAAGGCCATATATTTT.

The chain joins TRBV7-8 to TRBJ1-5; 7 bases agree with TRBD1. The germline V gene has CDR1 SGHVS and CDR2 FQNEAQ. The CDR3 consists of 18 residues. V shed 1 base and J 7 bases; nucleotides not matched to a gene: 16. The CDR3 reads CASSLGQGADAPGQPQHF. The DNA for the CDR3 is TGTGCCAGCAGCTTAGGACAGGGCGCTGACGCGCCGGGCCAGCCCCAGCATTTT.

This clone was recorded once. The J gene is TRBJ2-7, the V gene TRBV15, with D perhaps matching TRBD2 (5 bases). V lost 3 bases and J lost 5, with 11 bases in between. The germline V gene encodes CDR1 LNHNV and CDR2 YYDKDF (reference sequence). The CDR3 spans 13 residues. Written as DNA, the CDR3 is TGTGCCACCAGCAGGACTGAGGGAGACGAGCAGTACTTC. It codes for CATSRTEGDEQYF.

The chain has TRBV15 and TRBJ2-7; no clear D. Trimming left V 0 bases short and J 4 bases short, with 13 bases between. The germline CDR1 and CDR2 sequences are LNHNV and YYDKDF (reference sequence). This CDR3 region has 15 residues. The chain's CDR3 is CATSRDHQERYEQYF. The CDR3 region has the DNA TGTGCCACCAGCAGAGATCACCAGGAAAGGTACGAGCAGTACTTC.